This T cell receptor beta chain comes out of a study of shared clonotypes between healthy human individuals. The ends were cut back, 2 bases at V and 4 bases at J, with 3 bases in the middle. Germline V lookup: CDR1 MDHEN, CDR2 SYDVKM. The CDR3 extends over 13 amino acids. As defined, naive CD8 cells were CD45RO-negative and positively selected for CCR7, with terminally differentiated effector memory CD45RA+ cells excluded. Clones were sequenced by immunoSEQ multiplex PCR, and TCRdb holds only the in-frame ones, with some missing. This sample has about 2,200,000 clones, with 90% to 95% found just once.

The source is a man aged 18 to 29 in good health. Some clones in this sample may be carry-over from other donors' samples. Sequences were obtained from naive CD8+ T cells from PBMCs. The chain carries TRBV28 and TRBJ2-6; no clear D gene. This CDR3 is CASSLRGANVLTF. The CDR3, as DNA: TGTGCCAGCAGTTTACGGGGGGCCAACGTCCTGACTTTC.